This note documents a single T cell receptor beta chain sequence. Its specific antigen is unknown. Base qualities are not recorded, but no much larger clone differs from it by a single base. Healthy HIV-negative adults with no recently reported acute infections or vaccinations were included as donors. All donors were Caucasian adults living in Nashville, Tennessee, USA. CD4+ T cells were enriched by magnetic negative selection, after which naive cells were positively selected on CD45RA and the negative fraction was taken as the memory subset. Blood was obtained by leukapheresis, after which PBMCs were separated by Ficoll-Histopaque density gradient centrifugation and cryopreserved in liquid nitrogen vapor phase. Analytical flow cytometry was used to check the purity and quantity of each magnetically sorted T cell population. Genomic DNA was isolated from each sorted fraction and quantified by UV absorbance on a Nanodrop 2000c.

Using the deep immunoSEQ assay, TCR CDR3 regions were amplified from genomic DNA by multiplex PCR. Extracted genomic DNA from each cell subset was spread evenly across all wells of several immunoSEQ 96-well plates, with each plate serving as a replicate. For sorted subsets, each replicate PCR was loaded with roughly 190 ng genomic DNA, equivalent to roughly 30,000 T cell genomes. Purified libraries were quantified with a Qubit 3.0 fluorometer, sized on a Bioanalyzer 2100, and re-quantified with the KAPA Library Quantification kit. Every immunoSEQ 96-well plate was sequenced on a dedicated single-read 150-cycle Illumina NextSeq 550 flow cell. The published analysis was carried out like this. Because only junctional sequences without quality scores were contained in the immunoSEQ output, filtering matching that applied to full-length reads could not be performed. To assign V/J genes and CDR3, sequences were annotated against IMGT germline references using PyIR, a Python wrapper for IgBLAST v1.9. Reads were removed for weak V/J assignments (E-value above 1e-6), missing CDR3, stop codons, out-of-frame junctions, or ambiguous translated residues. V3J clonotypes were defined by identical inferred V gene, J gene, and CDR3 amino acid sequence. To compute the percentage overlap between repertoires, the number of shared unique clonotypes was divided by the size of the smaller repertoire. Three approaches were used to assess repertoire richness: RTK rarefaction, the Chao1 estimator, and Recon v2.1 estimates of unobserved clonotypes. OLGA was used to compute generation probabilities for all TCRbeta clonotypes that the gDNA method yielded from a few donors. Imported from immuneACCESS, the table was reduced by TCRdb to in-frame sequences with V and J called. These copies leave out some clones; in studies compared against another copy, an unresolved V gene accounts for under half, and the cause of the remainder is not known. That table gives V, J and clone size, and the DNA gave D and trimming. The sample table records about 960,000 clones; 60% to 85% of these occur just once. Of the sample, about 1.5% is held by the ten largest clones.

The CDR3 runs 16 residues from the cysteine to the phenylalanine. The CDR3 DNA has 48 bases and is translated from base 1. At the junction V is shortened by 0 bases and J by 0 bases, with 8 bases in between. Reading the germline V gene (reference sequence) gives CDR1 MNHNY and CDR2 SVGAGI. These data come from a study of shared clonotypes between healthy human individuals (dated by TCRdb to about 2020). Background on the whole study: The cohort comprised two women and a few men aged 18 to 49 years. Libraries were prepared and TCR repertoires were sequenced by different laboratories using diverse techniques, in order to increase sequencing depth and limit assay-specific biases. Each donor's leukapheresis produced roughly between about 0.8 and 10 billion PBMCs. For each donor, three plates each were used for CD4 naive and CD4 memory, two plates were used for CD8 naive, and one plate was used for CD8 memory. The study deeply sequenced blood TCR repertoires of about five healthy adults to estimate repertoire size and the extent of clonotype sharing between individuals. Study-wide conclusions, independent of this receptor: Naive subsets generally had larger estimated clonotype richness than memory subsets did. Even with the large sequencing depth, rarefaction of the sorted-subset datasets indicated that sequencing was incomplete. The small number of donors limited the genetic and exposure-history diversity represented. When several donors were compared, the shared fraction of clonotypes was 5% to 6.5% for naive CD4, approximately 3.5% for naive CD8, 2% to 2.5% for memory CD4, and under 0.5% for memory CD8. Based on pairwise subsampling, the degree of clonotype sharing among donors was expected to be affected by sequencing depth. Higher generation probabilities were observed for clonotypes shared by all four sorted-subset donors than for non-shared clonotypes. Only blood was sampled, and tissue TCR repertoires likely differ from those in blood.

The chain links TRBV6-6 with TRBJ1-4; TRBD1 is a possible D gene, resting on 5 matching bases. This clonotype originated in a man between 18 and 35 years old in good health. The sequenced sample consisted of memory CD4+ T cells sorted from blood. This specimen's cell subset or site label, interpreted: CD45RA-negative fraction. The CDR3 protein is CASSYSQAATNEKLFF. The DNA reads TGTGCCAGCAGTTACTCACAGGCTGCAACTAATGAAAAACTGTTTTTT.